Listed here are 30 T cell receptor beta chains from one sample, sequenced in a study of T cell responses to AZD1222 COVID-19 vaccine. The assay was immunoSEQ multiplex PCR, and TCRdb's table has in-frame clones only and misses some. The table includes over 90,000 clones, around 86% detected once. The source material was peripheral blood, sampled on day 0 of AZD1222 vaccination. The receptor set was obtained from an adult in good health.

J is TRBJ2-5 and V is TRBV7-3; no reliable D call. Germline V gives CDR1 SGHTA, CDR2 FQGTGA. V was trimmed by 5 bases and J by 2 bases, leaving 9 bases between them. This CDR3 region has 13 residues. This CDR3 reads CASSPSIQETQYF. The CDR3 DNA sequence: TGTGCCAGCAGCCCATCCATACAAGAGACCCAGTACTTC.

The gene calls are TRBV3-1 (or the pseudogene TRBV3-2) and TRBJ1-2; no firm D call. This CDR3 contains 13 residues. Germline V gene lookup returns CDR1 LGHDT and CDR2 YNNKEL (reference sequence). V was pared by 0 bases and J by 8 bases, with 10 bases between. In DNA form, the CDR3 reads TGTGCCAGCAGCCAAGAGAGGGCTGGAGGCTACACCTTC. Its protein is CASSQERAGGYTF.

This clone was recorded only once. The V and J genes are TRBV28 and TRBJ1-3, with D possibly TRBD1 on 5 matching bases. CDR3 length: 15 residues. CDR1 MDHEN and CDR2 SYDVKM come from the germline V gene. V was clipped by 6 bases and J by 3 bases, with 15 bases between them. Here the CDR3 DNA reads TGTGCCAGCAGACTCCCGGGCAGGGATGGAAACACCATATATTTT. Protein sequence: CASRLPGRDGNTIYF.

The chain carries TRBV19 and TRBJ1-5; D is uncertain. V was shortened by 2 bases and J by 0 bases, with 5 bases between the two germline ends. The length of the CDR3 is 14 residues. Germline V CDR1 and CDR2: LNHDA, SQIVND (reference sequence). The CDR3 DNA reads as TGTGCCAGTAGTATAATCCATAGCAATCAGCCCCAGCATTTT. It specifies CASSIIHSNQPQHF.

This rearrangement joins TRBV10-3 to TRBJ1-2, with D hard to call. The CDR3 loop spans 12 amino acids. The germline CDR1 and CDR2 sequences are ENHRY and SYGVKD. Trimming pared 10 bases from V and 1 base from J, leaving 10 bases between. The CDR3 here is CATHGDNYGYTF. CDR3 coding DNA: TGTGCCACCCATGGGGATAACTATGGCTACACCTTC.

The CDR3 loop is CASSVGTGADTQYF. CDR3 sequence (DNA): TGTGCCAGCAGCGTTGGGACAGGGGCAGATACGCAGTATTTT. The chain recombines TRBV9 with TRBJ2-3; 10 bases agree with TRBD1. The CDR3 is 14 amino acids. The junction had 1 base not matched to a gene; V was cut back by 2 bases and J by 4 bases. Germline loops: CDR1 SGDLS, CDR2 YYNGEE.

The chain combines TRBV6-4 with TRBJ1-6; possible D gene TRBD1, 6 bases. V was shortened by 6 bases and J by 6 bases, with 18 bases between the two germline ends. The CDR3 totals 16 residues. The V gene's germline CDR1 is MRHNA and CDR2 SNTAGT. The CDR3 protein is CASSHDSGGTNSPLHF. The CDR3 DNA reads TGTGCCAGCAGCCACGATTCGGGGGGCACTAATTCACCCCTCCACTTT.

V usage is TRBV2 and J usage is TRBJ1-5, with D perhaps TRBD1 (5 bases). V gave up 5 bases and J gave up 2 bases, with 10 bases separating them. This CDR3 contains 14 residues. Looked up from germline, CDR1 is SNHLY and CDR2 is FYNNEI. DNA for the CDR3: TGTGCCAGCAGTTCGGTAGGGGGCAATCAGCCCCAGCATTTT. Translation gives CASSSVGGNQPQHF.

The chain has TRBV27 and TRBJ1-2; 8 bases align to TRBD1. The CDR3 consists of 15 residues. After removal of 4 bases from V and 5 bases from J, the junction contained 9 bases not matched to a gene. Germline lookup yields CDR1 MNHEY and CDR2 SMNVEV (reference sequence). This CDR3 is CASSSLQGVGYGYTF. CDR3 nucleotides: TGTGCCAGCAGTTCCCTACAGGGGGTTGGGTATGGCTACACCTTC.

This CDR3 reads CASSLLGGGSNEQFF. CDR3 coding DNA: TGTGCCAGCAGCTTATTAGGCGGGGGGTCTAATGAGCAGTTCTTC. The genes are TRBV7-3 and TRBJ2-1; TRBD2 matches 8 bases. Germline V gene lookup returns CDR1 SGHTA and CDR2 FQGTGA. There are 15 residues in the CDR3. V shed 2 bases, J shed 7 bases, and the junction held 7 bases outside the gene matches.

V and J are TRBV20-1 and TRBJ1-2; D not certain. Trimming took off 3 bases at V and 4 bases at J, with 9 bases between the two ends. The CDR3 consists of 12 residues. Germline CDR1 and CDR2: DFQATT and SNEGSKA (reference sequence). CDR3 nucleotides: TGCAGTGCTAGTGAGGCTCTCTATGGCTACACCTTC. Protein: CSASEALYGYTF.

This clone was found once. This chain joins TRBV7-2 and TRBJ1-6, with TRBD1 matching over 8 bases. Trimming removed 5 bases from V and 14 bases from J; junction bases left unmatched: 11. Per germline, CDR1 SGHTA and CDR2 FQGNSA. The CDR3 contains 14 residues. The CDR3 region has the DNA TGTGCCAGCAGCCCCCAGGGGGCCGGAGGGTCCCTCCACTTT. This codes for CASSPQGAGGSLHF.

The chain links TRBV4-2 to TRBJ2-3, with 10 bases matching TRBD2. This CDR3 contains 17 residues. CDR1 LGHNA and CDR2 YNFKEQ come from the germline V gene. V lost 1 base to trimming and J lost 3 bases; unmatched junction nucleotides: 7. CDR3 in amino acids: CASSQVSSGSTTDTQYF. The CDR3 DNA sequence: TGTGCCAGCAGCCAAGTTTCTAGCGGGAGTACTACAGATACGCAGTATTTT.

As to this clone: The same CDR3 is also encoded by other DNA sequences in this sample. CDR3 bases: TGTGCCAGCAGGCCGGGGGGATATGGCTACACCTTC. Translation gives CASRPGGYGYTF. The chain combines TRBV28 with TRBJ1-2; D possibly corresponds to TRBD1 (5 bases). Germline V gene data show CDR1 as MDHEN and CDR2 as SYDVKM. V was clipped by 6 bases and J by 5 bases, with 10 bases between them. The CDR3 is 12 residues long.

The chain links TRBV28 to TRBJ1-5; D remains ambiguous. This CDR3 contains 12 residues. Germline V CDR1 and CDR2: MDHEN, SYDVKM. V was trimmed by 4 bases and J by 15 bases, leaving 16 bases between them. CDR3 region: CASSSASSGRHF. CDR3 nucleotide sequence: TGTGCCAGCAGTTCCGCGAGCTCCGGACGGCATTTT.

The chain couples TRBV20-1 to TRBJ1-4; unclear D gene. Trimming shortened V by 3 bases and J by 4 bases, and 9 bases separated the two germline ends. The CDR3 runs 13 residues. Germline CDR1 DFQATT, CDR2 SNEGSKA (reference sequence). The CDR3 protein is CSASASYNEKLFF. The CDR3 DNA is TGCAGTGCTAGTGCGTCCTATAATGAAAAACTGTTTTTT.

This chain joins TRBV24-1 and TRBJ1-2; D remains ambiguous. The germline V gene encodes CDR1 KGHDR and CDR2 SFDVKD. This CDR3 has 12 amino acids. Trimming pared 3 bases from V and 6 bases from J, leaving 7 bases between. The CDR3 region has the DNA TGTGCCACCAGTGATGGGTTAGATGGCTACACCTTC. Translation: CATSDGLDGYTF.

The gene calls are TRBV2 and TRBJ2-6; D could derive from TRBD1 or TRBD2 (5 bases each). Deletions cut 7 bases from V and 3 bases from J, with 13 bases between. Germline V gene sequence: CDR1 SNHLY, CDR2 FYNNEI. This CDR3 is built from 15 residues. Here the CDR3 reads CASTLWGYGANVLTF. The CDR3 bases are TGTGCCAGCACCCTGTGGGGGTATGGGGCCAACGTCCTGACTTTC.

The sample holds one count of this clone. CDR3 residues: CASSLEQGANEKLFF. The CDR3 bases are TGTGCCAGCAGCTTAGAACAGGGCGCTAATGAAAAACTGTTTTTT. The chain carries TRBV7-9 and TRBJ1-4; D perhaps matches TRBD1 (6 bases). V was shortened by 1 base and J by 3 bases, with 9 bases between the two germline ends. The CDR3 is 15 amino acids. The germline V gene has CDR1 SEHNR and CDR2 FQNEAQ (reference sequence). The whole variable domain, filled in from reference TRBV7-9 and TRBJ1-4, reads DTGVSQNPRHKITKRGQNVTFRCDPISEHNRLYWYRQTLGQGPEFLTYFQNEAQLEKSRLLSDRFSAERPKGSFSTLEIQRTEQGDSAMYLCASSLEQGANEKLFFGSGTQLSVL.

This CDR3 is CASSLEGRARNSPLHF. In nucleotides, the CDR3 is TGTGCCAGCAGCTTGGAGGGCAGGGCCAGAAATTCACCCCTCCACTTT. The genes are TRBV5-5 and TRBJ1-6; tentative D call: TRBD1 (5 bases). CDR1 is SGHKS, CDR2 YYEKEE, per germline (reference sequence). V lost 0 bases, J lost 7 bases, and 14 bases lay in between. The CDR3 runs to 16 residues.

V gene TRBV2 combines with J gene TRBJ2-7, with 9 bases identical to TRBD1. CDR1 SNHLY and CDR2 FYNNEI come from the germline V gene. The CDR3 runs to 15 residues. V was pared by 3 bases and J by 7 bases, with 10 bases of the junction left unmatched. CDR3 sequence reads: CASSDMTGGRFEQYF. The DNA for the CDR3 is TGTGCCAGCAGTGATATGACAGGGGGACGTTTTGAGCAGTACTTC.

The chain combines TRBV7-2 with TRBJ2-1, with 7 bases that match TRBD2. The germline V gene has CDR1 SGHTA and CDR2 FQGNSA. The V and J ends lost 5 bases and 9 bases, in that order; junction bases with no gene match: 16. This CDR3 is built from 16 residues. The CDR3 reads CASSPPDSGISGEQFF. CDR3 nucleotides: TGTGCCAGCAGCCCCCCAGACAGCGGGATTAGTGGTGAGCAGTTCTTC.

J is TRBJ2-7 and V is TRBV5-4; TRBD1 is a possible D gene (6 bases). V lost 3 bases and J 3 bases, leaving 13 bases between the germline ends. Germline V gene data show CDR1 as SGHNT and CDR2 as YYREEE (reference sequence). The CDR3 totals 14 residues. The chain's CDR3 is CASSSRGRDYEQYF. The CDR3 DNA reads TGTGCCAGCAGCTCCAGGGGACGGGACTACGAGCAGTACTTC.

The V and J genes are TRBV4-3 and TRBJ1-2; unclear D gene. Trimming took 3 bases from V and 1 from J, leaving 6 bases between them. This CDR3 is built from 13 residues. Per the germline V gene, CDR1 is LGHNA and CDR2 is YSLEER. Written as DNA, the CDR3 is TGCGCCAGCAGCCAGGAAGGTAACTATGGCTACACCTTC. Its translation: CASSQEGNYGYTF.

This rearrangement joins TRBV7-2 to TRBJ2-2; 12 positions agree with TRBD2. CDR1 and CDR2 from the germline V gene are SGHTA and FQGNSA. The CDR3 is made up of 16 amino acids. After removal of 5 bases from V and 7 bases from J, the junction contained 8 bases not matched to a gene. The CDR3 loop is CASSPGLAGTGGELFF. CDR3 DNA sequence: TGTGCCAGCAGCCCAGGACTAGCGGGAACCGGCGGGGAGCTGTTTTTT.

This sequence joins TRBV6-2 or TRBV6-3 and TRBJ2-1, with D perhaps matching TRBD2 (5 bases). V gave up 4 bases and J gave up 4 bases, with 5 bases separating them. This CDR3 contains 12 residues. CDR1 is MNHEY and CDR2 is SVGEGT in the germline V gene. CDR3 in DNA: TGTGCCAGCAGTTCGGGATACAATGAGCAGTTCTTC. Amino acids: CASSSGYNEQFF.

The chain combines TRBV18 with TRBJ1-1, with D perhaps TRBD1 (5 bases). From germline, CDR1 is KGHSH and CDR2 LQKENI. The CDR3 sequence is 15 residues long. V gave up 3 bases and J gave up 1 base, with 12 bases separating them. The DNA for the CDR3 is TGTGCCAGCTCACCTGTAGGGGCCACGAACACTGAAGCTTTCTTT. Amino acid sequence: CASSPVGATNTEAFF.

The rearrangement uses TRBV5-5 and TRBJ1-6; D gene unclear. From germline, CDR1 is SGHKS and CDR2 YYEKEE (reference sequence). This CDR3 region has 14 residues. V lost 0 bases and J lost 13, with 14 bases in between. CDR3 amino acids: CASSLGTLGGPLHF. CDR3 sequence (DNA): TGTGCCAGCAGCTTGGGGACTCTCGGAGGTCCCCTCCACTTT. Together with reference TRBV5-5 and TRBJ1-6, the CDR3 gives the full variable domain: DAGVTQSPTHLIKTRGQQVTLRCSPISGHKSVSWYQQVLGQGPQFIFQYYEKEERGRGNFPDRFSARQFPNYSSELNVNALLLGDSALYLCASSLGTLGGPLHFGNGTRLTVT.

Written as DNA, the CDR3 is TGCGCCAGCAGCCCTGGACTAGCGGTCGATACGCAGTATTTT. Its translation: CASSPGLAVDTQYF. The rearrangement uses TRBV5-1 and TRBJ2-3; 10 bases are a match to TRBD2. J lost 6 bases, V lost 4 bases, and 5 bases had no gene match. Germline CDR1 and CDR2: SGHRS and YFSETQ. The CDR3 is made up of 14 amino acids.

This chain links TRBV4-1 with TRBJ2-7; a weak D match, TRBD2 (6 bases). This CDR3 contains 16 residues. The ends were cut back, 0 bases at V and 4 bases at J, with 16 bases in the middle. CDR1 and CDR2 (germline): MGHRA, YSYEKL. The CDR3 sequence is CASSQDMEGFVYEQYF. In DNA form, the CDR3 reads TGCGCCAGCAGCCAAGATATGGAGGGTTTTGTATACGAGCAGTACTTC.